This section outlines one TCR beta chain sequence together with its context. The sample is drawn from a study of blood T cell repertoires in COVID-19. Turning to the study itself: Material from acute and convalescent COVID-19 was sourced from the United States, Italy and Spain. The cDNA or gDNA used as material had been derived from T cells, B-cell-depleted T cells, or PBMCs.

Sequencing was performed with immunoSEQ multiplex PCR; in TCRdb, only in-frame clones are kept and a portion is missing. The sample has approximately 500,000 clones; roughly 91% are singletons. V dropped 6 bases and J dropped 4 bases, with 16 bases sitting between them. The CDR3 totals 14 residues. From germline, CDR1 is MNHEY and CDR2 SVGAGI. This TCR derives from a woman in her forties or fifties with COVID-19, enrolled during active disease. Sequencing used peripheral blood. This chain joins TRBV6-5 and TRBJ2-7; a weak D match, TRBD2 (5 bases). CDR3 DNA: TGTGCCAGCAGCCGGGATCGGGCCGAATACGAGCAGTACTTC. This sequence encodes CASSRDRAEYEQYF.